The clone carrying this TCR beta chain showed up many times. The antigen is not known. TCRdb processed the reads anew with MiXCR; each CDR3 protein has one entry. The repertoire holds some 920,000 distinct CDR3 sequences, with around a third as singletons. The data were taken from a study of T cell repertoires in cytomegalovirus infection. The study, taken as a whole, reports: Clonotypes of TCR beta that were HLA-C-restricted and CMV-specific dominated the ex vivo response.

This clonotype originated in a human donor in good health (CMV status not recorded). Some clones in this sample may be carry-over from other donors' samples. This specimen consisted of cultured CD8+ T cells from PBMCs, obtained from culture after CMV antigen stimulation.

This CDR3 is CASSLGQGVTMNTEAFF. The CDR3 DNA follows: TGTGCCAGCAGCTTAGGGCAGGGGGTTACCATGAACACTGAAGCTTTCTTT. The gene calls are TRBV7-2 and TRBJ1-1; 7 bases match TRBD1. Unmatched junction bases numbered 8, after V lost 1 base and J lost 0 bases. There are 17 residues in the CDR3. CDR1 and CDR2 (germline): SGHTA, FQGNSA. Supplemented by reference TRBV7-2 and TRBJ1-1, the full variable domain reads GAGVSQSPSNKVTEKGKDVELRCDPISGHTALYWYRQSLGQGLEFLIYFQGNSAPDKSGLPSDRFSAERTGGSVSTLTIQRTQQEDSAVYLCASSLGQGVTMNTEAFFGQGTRLTVV.